The rows below give T cell receptor beta chains drawn from one sample of a study of cytotoxic CD8 clonotypes in ibrutinib-treated CLL. Measured with immunoSEQ multiplex PCR; TCRdb has only the in-frame clones, and not every one. The sample lists approximately 100,000 clones; 58% were seen once. The sequencing used PBMCs, collected after 24 months of ibrutinib treatment. These receptors all come from a human donor with chronic lymphocytic leukemia. The CDR3 runs from the conserved cysteine through the conserved F or W. Each record gives: V gene, clone size, D gene, J gene, CDR3 DNA, CDR3 protein. A D gene is named only where the DNA matches it firmly. Size is stated for part of the rows, as once, few or many counts, or as a class when the clone is expanded.

TRBV7-9,once,NA,TRBJ2-5,TGTGCCAGCAGCTTGCAGTATCCCGGGGAGACCCAGTACTTC,CASSLQYPGETQYF
TRBV4-3,NA,NA,TRBJ1-1,TGCGCCAGCAGCCAGGTGGTAGGGGCCCAGAACACTGAAGCTTTCTTT,CASSQVVGAQNTEAFF
TRBV6-5,NA,NA,TRBJ2-7,TGTGCCAGCAGCCCCCCGGGGGGCAACTTCTACGAGCAGTACTTC,CASSPPGGNFYEQYF
TRBV21-1,NA,NA,TRBJ2-7,TGTGCCAGCAGGCCAAAACAGTACTTC,CASRPKQYF
TRBV6-5,NA,TRBD1,TRBJ2-7,TGTGCCAGCGGACAGGGCCTCTCCTACGAGCAGTACTTC,CASGQGLSYEQYF
TRBV9,NA,NA,TRBJ2-5,TGTGCCAGCAGCGTAGGGGGGGCAGAGGAGACCCAGTACTTC,CASSVGGAEETQYF
TRBV29-1,few,NA,TRBJ1-2,TGCAGCGTTGCTCACAAGGGGGGAGACTATGGCTACACCTTC,CSVAHKGGDYGYTF
TRBV9,few,NA,TRBJ2-5,TGTGCCAGCAGCTGGGACATCTCCCAAGAGACCCAGTACTTC,CASSWDISQETQYF
TRBV30,NA,NA,TRBJ1-2,TGTGCCTGGAGTGTTTCGGGGATGGGGGGCTACACCTTC,CAWSVSGMGGYTF
TRBV7-9,NA,TRBD1,TRBJ2-1,TGTGCCAGCAGCGCGGACAGGGAGTCCAATGAGCAGTTCTTC,CASSADRESNEQFF
TRBV30,once,NA,TRBJ2-5,TGTGCCTGGAGTGGGGGGACGGCGGTCACCCAGTACTTC,CAWSGGTAVTQYF
TRBV2,once,NA,TRBJ1-1,TGTGCCAGCAGTTTTAAAGTGAACACTGAAGCTTTCTTT,CASSFKVNTEAFF
TRBV19,NA,TRBD1,TRBJ1-2,TGTGCCAGTAGTAGCACAGGGGCACGAGGCTACACCTTC,CASSSTGARGYTF
TRBV5-1,few,NA,TRBJ1-1,TGCGCCAGCAGCTTTAACGGGGATGAAGCTTTCTTT,CASSFNGDEAFF
TRBV5-4,NA,NA,TRBJ2-4,TGTGCCAGCAGCTTGAGGACGGGGTCAGGGGCCAAAAACATTCAGTACTTC,CASSLRTGSGAKNIQYF
TRBV7-3,few,TRBD1,TRBJ1-1,TGTGCCAGCAAGGACAGGGCGGGTGAAGCTTTCTTT,CASKDRAGEAFF
TRBV6-6,few,NA,TRBJ2-7,TGTGCCAGCAGTTATGGGACGGAATACGAGCAGTACTTC,CASSYGTEYEQYF
TRBV13,few,NA,TRBJ1-1,TGTGCCAGCAGCTCCGACGGAAAACACAGGGATGACACTGAAGCTTTCTTT,CASSSDGKHRDDTEAFF
TRBV5-1,NA,NA,TRBJ2-2,TGCGCCAGCAGCCCGCAGGGGAACACCGGGGAGCTGTTTTTT,CASSPQGNTGELFF
TRBV30,NA,NA,TRBJ1-5,TGTGCCTGGAGTTTTCCTAATCAGCCCCAGCATTTT,CAWSFPNQPQHF
TRBV29-1,NA,NA,TRBJ1-1,TGCAGCGGACGGGACGGCGGCATGAACACTGAAGCTTTCTTT,CSGRDGGMNTEAFF
TRBV6-6,NA,NA,TRBJ2-3,TGTGCCAGCAGCCGTGACGATACGCAGTATTTT,CASSRDDTQYF
TRBV28,NA,NA,TRBJ1-4,TGTGCCAGCAGTGACCACTCCAGGAATGAAAAACTGTTTTTT,CASSDHSRNEKLFF
TRBV6-5,NA,TRBD1,TRBJ2-7,TGTGCCAGCAGTCAATGGGACAGCAGGGCCTACGAGCAGTACTTC,CASSQWDSRAYEQYF
TRBV20-1,NA,NA,TRBJ1-2,TGCAGTGCTAGCGTGCACTATGGCTACACCTTC,CSASVHYGYTF
TRBV15,NA,NA,TRBJ2-3,TGTGCCACCAGCAGAGATCGGACGCAGTATTTT,CATSRDRTQYF
TRBV6-6,NA,NA,TRBJ2-1,TGTGCCAGCAGCCCCCTACTCGGGGCAAATGAGCAGTTCTTC,CASSPLLGANEQFF
TRBV30,NA,NA,TRBJ2-5,TGTGCCTGGAGTGTAACCGGGTTAGGAGAGACCCAGTACTTC,CAWSVTGLGETQYF
TRBV10-2,NA,TRBD2,TRBJ2-5,TGCGCCAGCAGTGTTACTAGCGGGGGCCCTAGCTACTTC,CASSVTSGGPSYF
TRBV2,NA,NA,TRBJ2-7,TGTGCCAGCAGTGCGGGTCGCTACGAGCAGTACTTC,CASSAGRYEQYF
TRBV4-3,NA,TRBD2,TRBJ2-1,TGCGCCAGCAGCCAAGAGGGACGGGGGGGCAATGAGCAGTTCTTC,CASSQEGRGGNEQFF
TRBV9,few,TRBD1,TRBJ2-4,TGTGCCAGCAGCGCCCGGGACAGCTATAACATTCAGTACTTC,CASSARDSYNIQYF
TRBV25-1,NA,NA,TRBJ1-1,TGTGCCAGCAGTGACCTACAGGGATTGAGAACTGAAGCTTTCTTT,CASSDLQGLRTEAFF
TRBV5-1,few,NA,TRBJ2-7,TGCGCCAGCAGCTCCAGTGACAGTATCTACGAGCAGTACTTC,CASSSSDSIYEQYF
TRBV4-1,NA,TRBD1,TRBJ1-5,TGCGCCAGCAGCCTCTCCGGACAGGGCGGGCAGCCCCAGCATTTT,CASSLSGQGGQPQHF
TRBV30,NA,TRBD1,TRBJ1-5,TGTGCCTGGAGTGACCCGAGAGGAGGGGGCTATCAGCCCCAGCATTTT,CAWSDPRGGGYQPQHF
TRBV7-9,NA,NA,TRBJ2-4,TGTGCCAGCAGCCCGGCGGGCCTCTTCAAAGGAAACATTCAGTACTTC,CASSPAGLFKGNIQYF
TRBV5-1,NA,TRBD1,TRBJ1-2,TGCGCCAGCAGCCTAGGCGGGACAGCTAACTATGGCTACACCTTC,CASSLGGTANYGYTF
TRBV7-2,NA,NA,TRBJ1-2,TGTGCCAGCAGCATACACGGACAGCCCAACTATGGCTACACCTTC,CASSIHGQPNYGYTF
TRBV29-1,NA,NA,TRBJ2-2,TGCAGCGTTTCAGGGGTAATCGGCACCGGGGAGCTGTTTTTT,CSVSGVIGTGELFF
TRBV15,few,NA,TRBJ2-5,TGTGCCACCAGCAACCATGCAGAGACCCAGTACTTC,CATSNHAETQYF
TRBV25-1,once,NA,TRBJ1-1,TGTGCCAGCACTAGGCAGTGGAACACTGAAGCTTTCTTT,CASTRQWNTEAFF
TRBV10-1,NA,NA,TRBJ2-1,TGCGCCAGCAAACCGGGACGGGACTACAATGAGCAGTTCTTC,CASKPGRDYNEQFF
TRBV5-1,NA,TRBD2,TRBJ2-3,TGCGCCAGCAGCCCCACTAGCGGGGGGGCCGGAGTGGATACGCAGTATTTT,CASSPTSGGAGVDTQYF
TRBV7-7,NA,TRBD1,TRBJ2-3,TGTGCTAGCAGCTCTACAGGGGCAGATACGCAGTATTTT,CASSSTGADTQYF
TRBV5-1,NA,TRBD1,TRBJ1-1,TGCGCCAGCAGCTTGGGGACGGCGGAGGGGGCTCACACTGAAGCTTTCTTT,CASSLGTAEGAHTEAFF
TRBV5-1,many,TRBD1,TRBJ2-1,TGCGCCAGCAGCTTGGAACAGGGGCAAAAGGAGCAGTTCTTC,CASSLEQGQKEQFF
TRBV27,NA,TRBD1,TRBJ1-6,TGTGCCAGCCGGGACAGCTCCTATAATTCACCCCTCCACTTT,CASRDSSYNSPLHF
TRBV11-2,once,NA,TRBJ2-3,TGTGCCAGCAGCTTAGTAGGCGGGGGCCCAGGCAGCAAAGATACGCAGTATTTT,CASSLVGGGPGSKDTQYF
TRBV28,few,TRBD1,TRBJ1-2,TGTGCCAGCAGTCCTGGACAGGTCTATGGCTACACCTTC,CASSPGQVYGYTF
TRBV6-6,NA,TRBD1,TRBJ2-7,TGTGCCACCTGTACGACAGGGTCCTACGAGCAGTACTTC,CATCTTGSYEQYF
TRBV6-4,NA,NA,TRBJ1-4,TGTGCCAGCAGCGAATCGGGAACTGGGGGCGCGAGCGCTGAAAAACTGTTTTTT,CASSESGTGGASAEKLFF
TRBV6-6,many,NA,TRBJ1-6,TGTGCCAGCAGTGACGCGGGACAAGATAATTCACCCCTCCACTTT,CASSDAGQDNSPLHF
TRBV2,NA,NA,TRBJ1-5,TGTGCCAGCAGTGAGTTTCAGGGGACCAATCAGCCCCAGCATTTT,CASSEFQGTNQPQHF
TRBV9,NA,NA,TRBJ1-3,TGTGCCAGCAGCGTAGCCCCCCCAGGGACCGGAAACACCATATATTTT,CASSVAPPGTGNTIYF
TRBV6-5,NA,NA,TRBJ1-1,TGTGCCAGCAGGGGTGCCAACACTGAAGCTTTCTTT,CASRGANTEAFF
TRBV5-1,NA,TRBD2,TRBJ2-3,TGCGCCAGCAGCTACCTTGGACTAGATGCGGATACGCAGTATTTT,CASSYLGLDADTQYF